The T cell receptor (beta chain) under discussion was sequenced for a study of T cells in Graves' hyperthyroidism and ophthalmopathy. Study-level points and caveats: Model predictions of ophthalmopathy came a median approximately 6.2 months before onset.

This clonotype was seen only once. Antigen specificity is unknown. RNA transcripts yielded amplified TCR beta CDR3 regions. The TCR CDR3 first-round RT-PCR relied on the HTBI primer set. TCRdb re-called the multiplex PCR reads with MiXCR, one entry per CDR3 protein. The repertoire has about 510,000 distinct CDR3 sequences, about 46% of them found once; the top ten carry 44%. The CDR3 contains 13 residues. The V gene lost 2 bases and the J gene lost 4 bases, with 8 bases spanning the gap. Looked up from germline, CDR1 is KGHSH and CDR2 is LQKENI. Sequencing was done on a sample of peripheral blood or thyroid tissue (not recorded which). The sequence was obtained from an adult woman with Graves' disease, either hyperthyroidism or ophthalmopathy (not recorded which). The V and J genes are TRBV18 and TRBJ2-5; perhaps TRBD2 as D (6 bases). The chain's CDR3 is CASSPLEGETQYF. CDR3 bases: TGTGCCAGCTCACCATTGGAGGGAGAGACCCAGTACTTC.